A selection of T cell receptor beta chains follows, all from one sample in a study of brain metastases from non-small cell lung cancer. Sequencing used immunoSEQ multiplex PCR; TCRdb keeps in-frame clones, though not all of them. The profile shows fewer than 450 clones, roughly 75% of them singletons. The sequencing input was tissue from a brain metastasis. These receptors all come from a donor at least 40 years old with non-small cell lung cancer. Each CDR3 is given with its conserved first and last residue. A D gene is named only where the DNA matches it firmly. The size field is filled for only some rows; it gives once, few, many or a size class.

>TRBV6-2/TRBV6-3|.|TRBJ1-4|.
CASSYGATNEKLFF
TGTGCCAGCAGTTACGGAGCAACTAATGAAAAACTGTTTTTT
>TRBV28|.|TRBJ2-3|TRBD2
CASSPGLAGGTDTQYF
TGTGCCAGCAGTCCGGGACTAGCGGGGGGGACAGATACGCAGTATTTT
>TRBV5-6|.|TRBJ1-5|.
CASSTRYGGEQPQHF
TGTGCCAGCAGTACAAGATACGGGGGAGAACAGCCCCAGCATTTT
>TRBV10-3|.|TRBJ1-4|.
CAISGGGNEKLFF
TGTGCCATCAGTGGGGGTGGTAATGAAAAACTGTTTTTT
>TRBV19|few|TRBJ2-7|.
CASSIAPGEAYEQYF
TGTGCCAGTAGTATCGCCCCAGGGGAGGCCTACGAGCAGTACTTC
>TRBV6-2/TRBV6-3|.|TRBJ2-1|.
CASSQGAAPNEQFF
TGTGCCAGCAGTCAAGGGGCAGCCCCCAATGAGCAGTTCTTC
>TRBV18|.|TRBJ2-7|.
CASSPSTAFTDPKEYF
TGTGCCAGCTCACCTAGTACGGCCTTTACTGATCCGAAGGAGTACTTC
>TRBV15|few|TRBJ1-4|.
CATSREKLFF
TGTGCCACCAGCAGAGAAAAACTGTTTTTT
>TRBV5-6|.|TRBJ2-7|.
CASSLGVGVDEQYF
TGCGCCAGCAGCTTGGGGGTTGGAGTCGACGAGCAGTACTTC
>TRBV6-2/TRBV6-3|.|TRBJ1-1|TRBD1
CASSNPPGQPMNTEAFF
TGTGCCAGCAGTAACCCCCCGGGACAGCCCATGAACACTGAAGCTTTCTTT
>TRBV7-2|few|TRBJ1-6|TRBD1
CASSLGGTGPFASPLHF
TGTGCCAGCAGCTTAGGGGGGACAGGACCCTTTGCTTCACCCCTCCACTTT
>TRBV9|.|TRBJ2-6|.
CASSVTGSGPIGANVLTF
TGTGCCAGCAGCGTTACAGGGTCAGGTCCCATCGGGGCCAACGTCCTGACTTTC
>TRBV28|.|TRBJ2-2|TRBD1
CASSLSVGQGSGELFF
TGTGCCAGCAGTTTATCCGTGGGACAGGGTTCCGGGGAGCTGTTTTTT
>TRBV5-5|.|TRBJ2-2|.
CASSHRTGNTGELFF
TGTGCCAGCAGTCATAGGACGGGCAACACCGGGGAGCTGTTTTTT
>TRBV6-5|.|TRBJ1-1|.
CASRDLPTEAFF
TGTGCCAGCAGAGATCTCCCCACTGAAGCTTTCTTT
>TRBV5-1|.|TRBJ2-7|.
CASSLAAGQSYEQYF
TGCGCCAGCAGCTTGGCGGCGGGGCAATCCTACGAGCAGTACTTC
>TRBV5-2|.|TRBJ2-6|.
CASNLTREYTKSGNVPTF
TGTGCCAGCAATCTTACCCGGGAGTACACAAAGTCGGGCAACGTCCCGACTTTC
>TRBV9|few|TRBJ2-2|.
CASSVRTGELFF
TGTGCCAGCAGCGTAAGGACCGGGGAGCTGTTTTTT